This T cell receptor (beta chain) was sequenced during a study of shared clonotypes between healthy human individuals. Germline V gene lookup returns CDR1 GTSNPN and CDR2 SVGIG (reference sequence). This CDR3 region has 13 residues. The V end was cut by 3 bases, the J end by 12 bases, with 15 bases between. The repertoire was sequenced with immunoSEQ multiplex PCR; TCRdb's copy has only in-frame clones and lacks some. The table records around 750,000 clones, approximately 79% of them present only once. This clone was detected a few times. Antigen: not known. Study-wide findings and caveats: Across a handful of donors, naive CD4 shared around 5.1%, naive CD8 about 3.2%, memory CD4 roughly 2.1%, memory CD8 0.4% to 0.5%. Naive subsets typically showed greater estimated richness than memory subsets. Clonotypes shared by all four donors outscored non-shared clonotypes in generation probability.

Input material: memory CD4+ T cells sorted from blood. The subset: CD45RA-negative fraction. V is TRBV30 and J is TRBJ1-6, with no clear D. This TCR was recovered from a woman aged 25 to 39 in good health. The CDR3 region has the DNA TGTGCCTGGAGCCGCGTGGGCGCGGAACCCCTCCACTTT. The encoded protein is CAWSRVGAEPLHF.